These 16 T cell receptor beta chains originate from one sample sequenced in a study of tumor-infiltrating lymphocytes in primary liver carcinoma. Total RNA amounting to around 530 ng was the source from which TCR beta cDNA was made with a constant-region primer. ARM-PCR, slightly modified, supplied the TCR beta libraries through three nested multiplex PCR rounds. For approximately 10 cycles apiece, the opening two PCR rounds ran with TRBV1-TRBV30 forward primers and a C-beta reverse primer. TCRdb reprocessed the multiplex PCR reads with MiXCR, giving one entry per CDR3 protein. The sample records under 150,000 distinct CDR3 sequences, around 70% being singletons. Co-extracting RNA and DNA was done with about 20-34 mg of unsorted bulk tissue as input. Material: tumor-adjacent normal liver tissue. The receptors stem from a woman aged 55 to 70 with primary liver carcinoma and hepatitis B virus infection.

About this clonotype itself: This may arise from a read error, as a much more abundant clone is one base away. This chain uses TRBV7-9 with TRBJ2-3, with D unclear. Trimming shortened V by 5 bases and J by 1 base, and 13 bases separated the two germline ends. This CDR3 is 15 amino acids long. Germline V gene sequence: CDR1 SEHNR, CDR2 FQNEAQ (reference sequence). CDR3 DNA: TGTGCCAGCAGCCCCAGCGCCAGGTGCACAGATACGCAGTATTTT. Translation: CASSPSARCTDTQYF.

Concerning this clonotype: The junction departs from the called germline gene at one end, perhaps through a read error. The rearrangement links TRBV11-3 to TRBJ2-2, with D maybe TRBD2 (5 bases). The CDR3 is 14 residues long. Germline V gene sequence: CDR1 SGHNT, CDR2 YENEEA. The CDR3 DNA follows: TGTGCCAGCAGCATCGAGAGTAACACCGGGGAGCCGTTTTTT. Translating gives CASSIESNTGEPFF.

A word on this clonotype: A much larger clone differs by one base, so this may be a read error. The CDR3 does not end in the conserved phenylalanine or tryptophan, so this is likely a read error. The chain carries TRBV28 and TRBJ2-1; a possible D gene is TRBD1 (7 bases). Per the germline V gene, CDR1 is MDHEN and CDR2 is SYDVKM. The CDR3 has 16 residues. The germline V and J ends were trimmed by 6 bases and 1 base, with 16 bases remaining between them. The CDR3 spells CASRQGGFRSYNEQFS. The DNA of the CDR3 is TGTGCCAGCAGGCAGGGGGGCTTTAGGTCCTACAATGAGCAGTTCTCC.

In the case of this clonotype: This sequence may be a read error, since a much larger clone differs from it by one base. The J gene is TRBJ2-3, the V gene TRBV7-9, with TRBD2 matching 7 bases. Germline trimming cut 5 bases from V and 5 bases from J; bases unmatched to any gene: 13. This CDR3 has 16 residues. Germline lookup yields CDR1 SEHNR and CDR2 FQNEAQ (reference sequence). The CDR3 protein is CASSPLVGGPKDTQYF. The CDR3 DNA is TGTGCCAGCAGCCCTTTAGTGGGAGGGCCAAAAGATACGCAGTATTTT.

For this clonotype: With a much larger clone just one base away, this may be a read error. V is TRBV15 and J is TRBJ2-7; D is uncertain. The germline CDR1 and CDR2 sequences are LNHNV and YYDKDF (reference sequence). The CDR3 contains 12 residues. This CDR3 is CATSRGAIPPIF. The CDR3 bases are TGTGCCACCAGCAGAGGGGCAATTCCCCCAATTTTC.

The chain carries TRBV6-1 and TRBJ2-7; 8 nucleotides agree with TRBD2. Trimming took 2 bases from V and 7 from J; bases not matched to a gene: 10. Per germline, CDR1 MNHNS and CDR2 SASEGT. The CDR3 length is 15 residues. CDR3 protein: CASSEYGGVGVEQYF. In DNA, the CDR3 is TGTGCCAGCAGTGAATACGGGGGGGTAGGAGTAGAGCAGTACTTC.

The V and J genes are TRBV6-5 and TRBJ2-7, with D uncertain. CDR3 length: 15 amino acids. Trimming shortened V by 0 bases and J by 0 bases, and 9 bases separated the two germline ends. Looked up from germline, CDR1 is MNHEY and CDR2 is SVGAGI. CDR3 amino acids: CASSYSPAYSYEQYF. The CDR3 bases are TGTGCCAGCAGTTACTCGCCAGCCTACTCCTACGAGCAGTACTTC.

This sequence joins TRBV12-3 or TRBV12-4 and TRBJ1-2; possibly TRBD1 for D (6 bases). The ends were cut back, 5 bases at V and 10 bases at J, with 20 bases in the middle. The CDR3 totals 14 residues. The CDR3 DNA sequence: TGTGCCAGCAGTATTCGACAGGTTGGAGAGGACTACACCTTC. Amino acids: CASSIRQVGEDYTF.

The sample holds one count of this clonotype. This chain links TRBV30 with TRBJ2-1, with D possibly being TRBD1 or TRBD2 (5 bases each). The CDR3 has 15 residues. Germline CDR1 is GTSNPN and CDR2 is SVGIG (reference sequence). The ends were cut back, 2 bases at V and 4 bases at J, with 15 bases in the middle. The CDR3 DNA follows: TGTGCCTGGAGTATTTGGGGGAGAGGATACAATGAGCAGTTCTTC. The encoded protein is CAWSIWGRGYNEQFF.

To note about this clonotype: A much larger clone lies one base from this, so it may be a read error. The chain combines TRBV6-6 with TRBJ1-5; the D gene is possibly TRBD1 (5 bases). The CDR3 is 16 amino acids. Germline V lookup: CDR1 MNHNY, CDR2 SVGAGI (reference sequence). The CDR3 nucleotides read TGTGCCAGCAGTTACTCCACCGGGGGAGGTTTTCAGCACCAGCATTTT. It translates to CASSYSTGGGFQHQHF.

About this clonotype itself: At one boundary the junction diverges from the germline segment, which might be a read error. The gene calls are TRBV7-3 and TRBJ2-1; a weak D match, TRBD2 (6 bases). From germline, CDR1 is SGHTA and CDR2 FQGTGA. The CDR3 is 13 residues long. Here the CDR3 DNA reads TGTGCCAACAGCTTATCGGGAGCGGGTCGGCAGTTCTTC. Amino acids: CANSLSGAGRQFF. The full variable domain, with the rest looked up from reference TRBV7-3 and TRBJ2-1, is GAGVSQTPSNKVTEKGKYVELRCDPISGHTALYWYRQSLGQGPEFLIYFQGTGAADDSGLPNDRFFAVRPEGSVSTLKIQRTERGDSAVYLCANSLSGAGRQFFGPGTRLTVL.

Notes on this clonotype: One junction end disagrees with the germline gene, perhaps due to a read error. The chain carries TRBV6-1 and TRBJ1-6; D gene unclear. CDR3 length: 15 residues. Germline CDR1 and CDR2: MNHNS and SASEGT. This CDR3 reads CVSSGQSSYNSPLHF. CDR3 DNA: TGTGTCAGCAGTGGCCAGAGCTCCTATAATTCACCTCTCCACTTT.

In its sample, this clonotype was seen once. One end of the junction is discordant with germline, which a read error may explain. The chain employs TRBV11-1 and TRBJ2-3; perhaps D is TRBD1 or TRBD2 (5 bases each). CDR1 and CDR2 (germline): SGHAT, FQDESV (reference sequence). The CDR3 is made up of 14 amino acids. The CDR3 nucleotides read TGTGCCAGCAGCTTAAGGCAACGTAGGGGAGAATCTCACTTT. This sequence encodes CASSLRQRRGESHF.

Comments on this clonotype: Mismatch with germline at one junction end may stem from a read error. The chain employs TRBV4-2 and TRBJ2-5, with D hard to call. The CDR3 runs 14 residues. CDR1 and CDR2 from the germline V gene are LGHNA and YNFKEQ. The CDR3 coding sequence is TGTGCCAGCAGCCAAGGAGCGATCTATGAGACTCAGTACTTC. The encoded protein is CASSQGAIYETQYF.

The J gene is TRBJ2-1, the V gene TRBV11-3; TRBD2 matches 8 bases. Germline V gene data show CDR1 as SGHNT and CDR2 as YENEEA. This CDR3 comprises 12 residues. The CDR3 protein is CAISTRGGSLFF. CDR3 sequence (DNA): TGTGCTATCAGCACTCGGGGGGGCAGTCTGTTCTTC. Drawing the rest from reference TRBV11-3 and TRBJ2-1, the complete variable domain is EAGVVQSPRYKIIEKKQPVAFWCNPISGHNTLYWYLQNLGQGPELLIRYENEEAVDDSQLPKDRFSAERLKGVDSTLKIQPAELGDSAVYLCAISTRGGSLFFGPGTRLTVL.

The sample holds a few counts of this clonotype. A much larger clone is a single base away; this may be a read error. The gene calls are TRBV6-1 and TRBJ1-2; D is ambiguous. Germline loops: CDR1 MNHNS, CDR2 SASEGT. The V end lost 6 bases, the J end lost 3 bases, and 11 bases lay between the germline ends. This CDR3 region has 13 residues. The CDR3 coding sequence is TGTGCCAGCAGCAAAACCAGTTACTATGGCTACACCTTC. It specifies CASSKTSYYGYTF.